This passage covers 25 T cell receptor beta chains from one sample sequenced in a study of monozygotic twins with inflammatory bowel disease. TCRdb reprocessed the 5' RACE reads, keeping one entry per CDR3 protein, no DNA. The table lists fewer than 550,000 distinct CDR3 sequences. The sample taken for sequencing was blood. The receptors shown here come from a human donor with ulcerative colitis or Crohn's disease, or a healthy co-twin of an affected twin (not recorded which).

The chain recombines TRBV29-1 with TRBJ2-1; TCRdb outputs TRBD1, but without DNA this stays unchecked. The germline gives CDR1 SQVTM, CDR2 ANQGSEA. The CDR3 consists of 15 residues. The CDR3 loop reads CSVDNAGRAPNEQFF.

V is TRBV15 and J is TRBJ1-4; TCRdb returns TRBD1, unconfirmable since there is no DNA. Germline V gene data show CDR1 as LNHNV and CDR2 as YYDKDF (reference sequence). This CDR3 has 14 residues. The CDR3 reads CATSPDRANEKLFF. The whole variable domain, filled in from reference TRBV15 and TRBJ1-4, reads DAMVIQNPRYQVTQFGKPVTLSCSQTLNHNVMYWYQQKSSQAPKLLFHYYDKDFNNEADTPDNFQSRRPNTSFCFLDIRSPGLGDTAMYLCATSPDRANEKLFFGSGTQLSVL.

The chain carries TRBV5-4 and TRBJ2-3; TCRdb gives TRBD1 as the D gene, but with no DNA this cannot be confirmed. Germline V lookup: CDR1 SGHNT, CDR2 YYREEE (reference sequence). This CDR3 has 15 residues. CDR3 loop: CASSIPGTGADTQYF.

The CDR3 sequence: CSGGQGEANTEAFF. The V call is TRBV29-1, the J call TRBJ1-1; TCRdb outputs TRBD1, but without DNA this stays unchecked. This CDR3 region has 14 residues. Germline-derived CDR1 and CDR2 are SQVTM and ANQGSEA.

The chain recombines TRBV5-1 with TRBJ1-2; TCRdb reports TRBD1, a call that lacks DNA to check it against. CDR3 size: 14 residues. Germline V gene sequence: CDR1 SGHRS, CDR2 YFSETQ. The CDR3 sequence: CASSLYRGNYGYTF.

Here the CDR3 reads CASSLVGLAPSAQFF. The chain recombines TRBV5-1 with TRBJ2-1; the TCRdb call, TRBD2, lacks DNA for checking. CDR1 and CDR2 (germline): SGHRS, YFSETQ. CDR3 length: 15 residues.

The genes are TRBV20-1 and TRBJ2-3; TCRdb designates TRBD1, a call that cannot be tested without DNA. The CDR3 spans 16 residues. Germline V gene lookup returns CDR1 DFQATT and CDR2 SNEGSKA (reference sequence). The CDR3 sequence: CSARDPWGVTPDTQYF.

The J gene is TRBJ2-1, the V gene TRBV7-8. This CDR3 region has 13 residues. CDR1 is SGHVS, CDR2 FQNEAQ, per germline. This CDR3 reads CASSLWSRNEQFF.

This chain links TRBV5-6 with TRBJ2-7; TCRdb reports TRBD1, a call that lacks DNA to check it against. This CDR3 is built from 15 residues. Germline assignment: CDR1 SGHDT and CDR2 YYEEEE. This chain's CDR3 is CASSLDDSPAYEQYF.

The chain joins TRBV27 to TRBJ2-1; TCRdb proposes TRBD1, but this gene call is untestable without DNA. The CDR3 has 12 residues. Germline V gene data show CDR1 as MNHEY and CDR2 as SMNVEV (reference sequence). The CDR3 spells CASSVRQGKQFF.

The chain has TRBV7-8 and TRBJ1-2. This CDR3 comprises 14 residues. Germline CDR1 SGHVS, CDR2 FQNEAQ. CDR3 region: CASSLDPGLYGYTF.

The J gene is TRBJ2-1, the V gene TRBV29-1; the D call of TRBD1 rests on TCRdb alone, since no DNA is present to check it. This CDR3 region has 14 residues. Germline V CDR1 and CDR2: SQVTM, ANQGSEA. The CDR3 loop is CSVAGQAHYNEQFF.

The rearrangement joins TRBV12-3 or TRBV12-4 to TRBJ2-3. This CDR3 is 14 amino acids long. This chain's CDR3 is CASSKDSGTDTQYF.

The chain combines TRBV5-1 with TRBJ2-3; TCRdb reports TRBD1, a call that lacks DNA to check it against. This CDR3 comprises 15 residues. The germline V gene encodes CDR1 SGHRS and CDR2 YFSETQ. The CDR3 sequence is CASSLAFRVTDTQYF.

The CDR3 protein is CAISENSNTEAFF. The chain recombines TRBV10-3 with TRBJ1-1. Germline CDR1 and CDR2: ENHRY and SYGVKD. The length of the CDR3 is 13 residues.

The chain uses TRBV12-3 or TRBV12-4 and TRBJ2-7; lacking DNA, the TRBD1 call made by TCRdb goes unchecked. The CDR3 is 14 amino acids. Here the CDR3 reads CASSAGGGAYEQYF.

CDR3 in amino acids: CASTVGGTNYGYTF. This chain connects TRBV28 to TRBJ1-2; TCRdb's D gene call, TRBD1, goes unchecked for lack of DNA. Germline CDR1 is MDHEN and CDR2 is SYDVKM. The CDR3 has 14 residues.

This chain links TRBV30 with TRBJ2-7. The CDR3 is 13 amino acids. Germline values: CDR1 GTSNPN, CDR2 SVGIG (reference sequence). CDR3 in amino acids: CAWSETGAHEQYF. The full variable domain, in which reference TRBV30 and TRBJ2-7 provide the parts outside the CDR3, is SQTIHQWPATLVQPVGSPLSLECTVEGTSNPNLYWYRQAAGRGLQLLFYSVGIGQISSEVPQNLSASRPQDRQFILSSKKLLLSDSGFYLCAWSETGAHEQYFGPGTRLTVT.

CDR3 sequence reads: CASSSQDTGELFF. V gene TRBV7-3 combines with J gene TRBJ2-2; TCRdb indicates TRBD1, and absent DNA this call remains unverified. The CDR3 has 13 amino acids. The germline V gene encodes CDR1 SGHTA and CDR2 FQGTGA.

The CDR3 loop reads CASRSGIYEQYF. The chain has TRBV28 and TRBJ2-7; the TRBD1 assignment by TCRdb is unverifiable without DNA. Germline CDR1 MDHEN, CDR2 SYDVKM. The CDR3 loop spans 12 amino acids. Together with reference TRBV28 and TRBJ2-7, the CDR3 gives the full variable domain: DVKVTQSSRYLVKRTGEKVFLECVQDMDHENMFWYRQDPGLGLRLIYFSYDVKMKEKGDIPEGYSVSREKKERFSLILESASTNQTSMYLCASRSGIYEQYFGPGTRLTVT.

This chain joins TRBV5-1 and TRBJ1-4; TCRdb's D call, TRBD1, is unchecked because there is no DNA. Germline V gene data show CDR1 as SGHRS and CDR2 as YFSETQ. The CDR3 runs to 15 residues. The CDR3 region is CASSWRGAGDEKLFF.

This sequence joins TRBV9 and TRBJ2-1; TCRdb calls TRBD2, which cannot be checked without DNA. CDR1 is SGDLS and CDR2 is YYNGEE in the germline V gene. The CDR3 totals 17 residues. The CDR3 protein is CASSARSGTSGGNEQFF.

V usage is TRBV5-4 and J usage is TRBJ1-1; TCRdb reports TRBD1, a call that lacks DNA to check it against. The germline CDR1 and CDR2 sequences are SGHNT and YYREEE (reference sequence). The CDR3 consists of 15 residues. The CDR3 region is CASSPTGGMNTEAFF.

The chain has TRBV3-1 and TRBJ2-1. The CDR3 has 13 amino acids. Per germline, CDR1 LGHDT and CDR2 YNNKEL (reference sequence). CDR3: CASSQDPDSEQFF.

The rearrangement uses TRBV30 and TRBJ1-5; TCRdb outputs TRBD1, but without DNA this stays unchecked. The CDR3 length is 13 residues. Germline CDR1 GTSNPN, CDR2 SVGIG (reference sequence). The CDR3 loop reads CAWSLGQGQPQHF.